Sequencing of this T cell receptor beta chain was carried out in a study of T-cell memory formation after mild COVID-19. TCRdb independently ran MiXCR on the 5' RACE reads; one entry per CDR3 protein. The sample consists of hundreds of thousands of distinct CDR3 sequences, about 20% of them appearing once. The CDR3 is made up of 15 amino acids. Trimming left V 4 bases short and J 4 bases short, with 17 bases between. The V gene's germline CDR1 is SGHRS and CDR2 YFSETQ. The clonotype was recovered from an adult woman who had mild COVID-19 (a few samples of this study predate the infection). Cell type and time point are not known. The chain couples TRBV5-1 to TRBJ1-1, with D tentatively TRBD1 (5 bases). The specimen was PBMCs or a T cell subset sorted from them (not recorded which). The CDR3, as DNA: TGCGCCAGCAGCCCGGCGGGGGGAACCCCCACTGAAGCTTTCTTT. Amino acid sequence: CASSPAGGTPTEAFF.